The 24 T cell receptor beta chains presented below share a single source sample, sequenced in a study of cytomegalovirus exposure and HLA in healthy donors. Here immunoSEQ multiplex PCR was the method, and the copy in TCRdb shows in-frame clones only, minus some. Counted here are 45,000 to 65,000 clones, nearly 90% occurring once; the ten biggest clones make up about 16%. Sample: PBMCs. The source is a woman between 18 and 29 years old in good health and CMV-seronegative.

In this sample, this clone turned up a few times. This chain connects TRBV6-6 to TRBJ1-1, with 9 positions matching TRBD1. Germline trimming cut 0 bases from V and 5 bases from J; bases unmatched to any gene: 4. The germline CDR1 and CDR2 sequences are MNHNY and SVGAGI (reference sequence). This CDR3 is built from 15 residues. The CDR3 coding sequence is TGTGCCAGCAGTTACTCGCCGGGACAGGGAACTGAAGCTTTCTTT. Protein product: CASSYSPGQGTEAFF.

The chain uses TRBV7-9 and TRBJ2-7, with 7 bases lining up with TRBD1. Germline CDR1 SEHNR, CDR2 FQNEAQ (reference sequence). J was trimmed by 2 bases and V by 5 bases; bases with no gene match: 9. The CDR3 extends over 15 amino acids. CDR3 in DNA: TGTGCCAGCAGCCCCGCCGGGACAGATCCCTACGAGCAGTACTTC. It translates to CASSPAGTDPYEQYF.

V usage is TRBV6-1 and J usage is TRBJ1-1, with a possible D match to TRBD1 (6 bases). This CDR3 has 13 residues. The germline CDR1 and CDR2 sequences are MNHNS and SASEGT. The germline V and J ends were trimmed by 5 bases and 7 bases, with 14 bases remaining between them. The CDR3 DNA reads TGTGCCAGCAGTCCGCCAGGGGTTGGTGAAGCTTTCTTT. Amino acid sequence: CASSPPGVGEAFF.

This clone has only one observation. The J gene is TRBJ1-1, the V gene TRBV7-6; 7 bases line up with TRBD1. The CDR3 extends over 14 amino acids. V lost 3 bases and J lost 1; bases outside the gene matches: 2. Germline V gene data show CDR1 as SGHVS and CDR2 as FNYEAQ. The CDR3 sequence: CASSFGTENTEAFF. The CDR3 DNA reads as TGTGCCAGCAGCTTCGGGACAGAGAACACTGAAGCTTTCTTT.

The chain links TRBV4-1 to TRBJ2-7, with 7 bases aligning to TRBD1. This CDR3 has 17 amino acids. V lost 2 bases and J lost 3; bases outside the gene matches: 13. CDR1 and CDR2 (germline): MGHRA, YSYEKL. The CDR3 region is CASSQREPGTENYEQYF. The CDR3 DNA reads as TGCGCCAGCAGCCAAAGGGAACCCGGGACAGAAAACTACGAGCAGTACTTC.

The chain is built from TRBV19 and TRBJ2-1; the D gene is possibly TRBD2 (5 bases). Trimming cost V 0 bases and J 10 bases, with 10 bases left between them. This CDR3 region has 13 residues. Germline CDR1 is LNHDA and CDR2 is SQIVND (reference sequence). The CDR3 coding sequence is TGTGCCAGTAGTATAGATGCAGCGGTCGAGCAGTTCTTC. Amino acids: CASSIDAAVEQFF.

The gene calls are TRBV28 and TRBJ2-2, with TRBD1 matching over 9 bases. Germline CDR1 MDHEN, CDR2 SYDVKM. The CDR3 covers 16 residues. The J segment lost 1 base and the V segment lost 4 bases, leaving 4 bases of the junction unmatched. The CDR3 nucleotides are TGTGCCAGCAGTTCACCGGGACAGGGGAACACCGGGGAGCTGTTTTTT. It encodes CASSSPGQGNTGELFF.

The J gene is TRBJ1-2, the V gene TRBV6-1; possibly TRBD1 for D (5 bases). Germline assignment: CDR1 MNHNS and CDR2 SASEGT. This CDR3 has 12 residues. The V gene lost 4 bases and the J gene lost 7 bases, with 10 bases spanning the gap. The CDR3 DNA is TGTGCCAGCAGTGCGACAGTTGGTGGCTACACCTTC. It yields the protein CASSATVGGYTF.

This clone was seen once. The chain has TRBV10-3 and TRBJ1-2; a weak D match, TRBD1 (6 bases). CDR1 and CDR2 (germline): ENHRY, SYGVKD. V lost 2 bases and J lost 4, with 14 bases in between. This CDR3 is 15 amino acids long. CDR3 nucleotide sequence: TGTGCCATCAGTGAGCTCCCGGGGGGCATCTATGGCTACACCTTC. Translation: CAISELPGGIYGYTF.

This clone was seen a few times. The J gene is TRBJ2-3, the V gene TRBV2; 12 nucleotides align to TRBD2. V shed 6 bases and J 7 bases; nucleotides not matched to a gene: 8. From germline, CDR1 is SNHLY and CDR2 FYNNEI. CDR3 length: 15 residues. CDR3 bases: TGTGCCAGCAGCGGCCGGACTAGCGGGGTAAATACGCAGTATTTT. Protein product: CASSGRTSGVNTQYF.

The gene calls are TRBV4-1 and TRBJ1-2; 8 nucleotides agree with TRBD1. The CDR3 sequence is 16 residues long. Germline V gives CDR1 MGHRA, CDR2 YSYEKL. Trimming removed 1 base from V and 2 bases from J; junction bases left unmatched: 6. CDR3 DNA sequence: TGCGCCAGCAGCCAAGCTGGACAGGGCATAAACTATGGCTACACCTTC. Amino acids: CASSQAGQGINYGYTF.

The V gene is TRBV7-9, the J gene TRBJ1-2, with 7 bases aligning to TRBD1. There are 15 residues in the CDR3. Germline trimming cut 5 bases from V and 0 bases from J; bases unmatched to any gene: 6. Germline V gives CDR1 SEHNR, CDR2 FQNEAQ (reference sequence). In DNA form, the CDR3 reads TGTGCCAGCAGCCTGGGGACAGCCTCTAACTATGGCTACACCTTC. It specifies CASSLGTASNYGYTF.

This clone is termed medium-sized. CDR3 protein: CAWSLQYTEAFF. DNA for the CDR3: TGTGCCTGGAGTCTCCAGTACACTGAAGCTTTCTTT. This chain uses TRBV30 with TRBJ1-1; D remains unclear. The CDR3 runs to 12 residues. The V end lost 2 bases, the J end lost 3 bases, and 7 bases lay between the germline ends. From germline, CDR1 is GTSNPN and CDR2 SVGIG (reference sequence). Complete variable domain (other parts from reference TRBV30 and TRBJ1-1): SQTIHQWPATLVQPVGSPLSLECTVEGTSNPNLYWYRQAAGRGLQLLFYSVGIGQISSEVPQNLSASRPQDRQFILSSKKLLLSDSGFYLCAWSLQYTEAFFGQGTRLTVV.

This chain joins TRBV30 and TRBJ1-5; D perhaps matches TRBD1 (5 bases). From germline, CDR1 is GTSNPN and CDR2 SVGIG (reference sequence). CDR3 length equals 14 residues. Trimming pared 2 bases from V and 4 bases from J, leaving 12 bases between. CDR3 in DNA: TGTGCCTGGAGTCGGAGACAGTCTAATCAGCCCCAGCATTTT. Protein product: CAWSRRQSNQPQHF. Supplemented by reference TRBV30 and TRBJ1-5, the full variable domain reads SQTIHQWPATLVQPVGSPLSLECTVEGTSNPNLYWYRQAAGRGLQLLFYSVGIGQISSEVPQNLSASRPQDRQFILSSKKLLLSDSGFYLCAWSRRQSNQPQHFGDGTRLSIL.

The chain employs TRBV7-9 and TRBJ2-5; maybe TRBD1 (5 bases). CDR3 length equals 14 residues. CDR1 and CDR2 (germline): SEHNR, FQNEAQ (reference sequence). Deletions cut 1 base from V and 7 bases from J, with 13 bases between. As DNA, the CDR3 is TGTGCCAGCAGCTTAGAAGGGGCCCCTGCGACCCAGTACTTC. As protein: CASSLEGAPATQYF.

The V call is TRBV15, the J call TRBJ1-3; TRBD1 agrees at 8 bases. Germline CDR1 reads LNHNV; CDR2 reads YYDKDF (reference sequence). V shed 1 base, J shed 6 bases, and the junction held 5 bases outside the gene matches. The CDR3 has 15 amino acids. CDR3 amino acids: CATSRARGRENTIYF. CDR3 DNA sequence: TGTGCCACCAGCAGAGCCAGGGGGCGAGAAAACACCATATATTTT.

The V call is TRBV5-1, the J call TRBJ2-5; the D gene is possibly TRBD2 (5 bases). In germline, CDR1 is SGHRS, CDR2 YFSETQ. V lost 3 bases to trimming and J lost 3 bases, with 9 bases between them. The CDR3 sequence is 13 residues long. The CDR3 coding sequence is TGCGCCAGCAGCTGGACTTTAAAAGAGACCCAGTACTTC. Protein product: CASSWTLKETQYF.

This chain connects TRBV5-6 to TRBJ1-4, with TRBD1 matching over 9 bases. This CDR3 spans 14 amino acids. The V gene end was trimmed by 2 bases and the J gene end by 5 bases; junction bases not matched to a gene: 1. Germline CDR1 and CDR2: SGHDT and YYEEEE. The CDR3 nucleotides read TGTGCCAGCAGCTTCGGACAGGGGAATGAAAAACTGTTTTTT. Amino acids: CASSFGQGNEKLFF.

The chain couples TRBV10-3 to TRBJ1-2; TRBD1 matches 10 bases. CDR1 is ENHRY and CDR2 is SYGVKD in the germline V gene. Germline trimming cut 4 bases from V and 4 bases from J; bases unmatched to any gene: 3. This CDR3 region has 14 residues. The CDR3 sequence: CAISGQGASYGYTF. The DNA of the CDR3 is TGTGCCATCAGTGGACAGGGGGCCAGCTATGGCTACACCTTC.

The CDR3 spells CASSQSDRDGPEQYF. The CDR3 bases are TGTGCCAGCAGTCAAAGCGACAGGGACGGTCCCGAGCAGTACTTC. The chain carries TRBV28 and TRBJ2-7, with 7 nucleotides matching TRBD1. Germline V gene lookup returns CDR1 MDHEN and CDR2 SYDVKM. V trimming: 5 bases; J trimming: 6 bases; junction bases outside the gene matches: 13. This CDR3 has 15 amino acids.

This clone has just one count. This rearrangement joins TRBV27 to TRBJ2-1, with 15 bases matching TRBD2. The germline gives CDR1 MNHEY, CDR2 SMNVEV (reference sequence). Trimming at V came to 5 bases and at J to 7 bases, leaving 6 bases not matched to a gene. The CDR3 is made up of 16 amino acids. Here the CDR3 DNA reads TGTGCCAGCAGTCCTGGACTAGCGGGAGGGCCAAATGAGCAGTTCTTC. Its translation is CASSPGLAGGPNEQFF.

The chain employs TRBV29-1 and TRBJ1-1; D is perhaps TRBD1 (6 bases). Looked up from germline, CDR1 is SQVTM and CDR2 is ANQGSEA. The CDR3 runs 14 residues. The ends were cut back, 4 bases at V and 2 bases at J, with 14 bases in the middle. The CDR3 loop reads CSVGRGQGNTEAFF. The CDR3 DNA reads TGCAGCGTTGGGCGGGGGCAGGGAAACACTGAAGCTTTCTTT.

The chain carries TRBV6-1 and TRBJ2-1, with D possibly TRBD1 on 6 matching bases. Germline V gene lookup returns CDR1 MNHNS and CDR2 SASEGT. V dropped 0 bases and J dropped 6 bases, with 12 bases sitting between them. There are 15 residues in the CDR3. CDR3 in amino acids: CASSEALDRPNEQFF. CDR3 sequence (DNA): TGTGCCAGCAGTGAAGCGCTAGACAGGCCCAATGAGCAGTTCTTC.

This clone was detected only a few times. CDR3 DNA sequence: TGCGCCAGCAGCTTGGGACAGGGGACCGGGGAGCTGTTTTTT. Encoded protein: CASSLGQGTGELFF. The chain combines TRBV5-1 with TRBJ2-2, with 8 bases identical to TRBD1. Germline values: CDR1 SGHRS, CDR2 YFSETQ. Losses at the gene ends were 0 bases for V and 5 bases for J; bases not matched to a gene: 0. The CDR3 is 14 residues long.